The sequence of this T cell receptor beta chain was determined in a study of blood T cell repertoires in COVID-19. Study in general: The cDNA or gDNA used as material had been derived from T cells, B-cell-depleted T cells, or PBMCs.

The J segment lost 4 bases and the V segment lost 6 bases, leaving 5 bases of the junction unmatched. Germline CDR1 reads LGHDT; CDR2 reads YNNKEL (reference sequence). CDR3 length equals 13 residues. As processed by the authors: Reference gene primer amplification yielded estimated nucleated cell counts. This table comes from immunoSEQ multiplex PCR, and its TCRdb copy is limited to in-frame clones, with some not included. That table gives V, J and clone size, and the DNA gave D and trimming. The table has approximately 200,000 clones, more than 85% seen once. V gene TRBV3-1 (or the pseudogene TRBV3-2) combines with J gene TRBJ1-2; 7 bases map to TRBD1. The receptor was isolated from a man aged 30-40 years with acute or convalescent COVID-19. Sequencing was performed on peripheral blood. This CDR3 reads CASSPGTAYGYTF. In DNA form, the CDR3 reads TGTGCCAGCAGTCCCGGGACAGCCTATGGCTACACCTTC.